This is a list of T cell receptor beta chains from one sample in a study of blood T cells in healthy people across ages. TCRdb re-derived calls from the 5' RACE reads in MiXCR, one entry per CDR3 protein. The profile shows roughly 500,000 distinct CDR3 sequences, approximately 30% of them singletons. The specimen was blood. All receptors come from an older woman in good health. Both conserved end residues are part of each CDR3. D genes are given only for firm matches. The size of a clone is reported for some rows only, either as once, few or many, or as a class for expanded clones.

j_gene | v_gene | d_gene | abundance | CDR3aa | CDR3nt
TRBJ1-2 | TRBV20-1 | . | . | CSGGANYGYTF | TGCAGTGGGGGAGCTAACTATGGCTACACCTTC
TRBJ2-6 | TRBV2 | TRBD1 | . | CASSRQGISSGANVLTF | TGTGCCAGCAGCCGACAGGGGATTAGCTCTGGGGCCAACGTCCTGACTTTC
TRBJ2-5 | TRBV5-4 | TRBD2 | few | CASSSGLAGDRWETQYF | TGTGCCAGCAGCTCGGGACTAGCGGGGGACCGGTGGGAGACCCAGTACTTC
TRBJ2-2 | TRBV5-1 | TRBD1 | few | CASSLGGQGSSTGELFF | TGCGCCAGCAGCTTGGGGGGACAGGGGTCCTCCACCGGGGAGCTGTTTTTT
TRBJ2-3 | TRBV7-9 | . | . | CASSFTGAEDTQYF | TGTGCCAGCAGCTTTACGGGGGCTGAAGATACGCAGTATTTT
TRBJ2-1 | TRBV7-9 | . | few | CASSPPSRDEQFF | TGTGCCAGCAGCCCCCCAAGCAGGGATGAGCAGTTCTTC
TRBJ2-1 | TRBV7-6 | TRBD2 | . | CASRPGSGGAYNEQFF | TGTGCCAGCAGGCCAGGTAGCGGGGGGGCCTACAATGAGCAGTTCTTC
TRBJ1-1 | TRBV7-9 | TRBD1 | . | CASSLGTGLAFF | TGTGCCAGCAGCTTAGGGACAGGGCTGGCTTTCTTT
TRBJ2-2 | TRBV11-2 | . | few | CASSSLGGELFF | TGTGCCAGCAGCTCCCTGGGTGGGGAGCTGTTTTTT
TRBJ2-7 | TRBV29-1 | . | . | CSVEAAGWGSFEQYF | TGTAGCGTTGAAGCCGCAGGGTGGGGTTCCTTCGAGCAGTACTTC
TRBJ2-5 | TRBV6-2/TRBV6-3 | TRBD2 | few | CASRRGGQETQYF | TGTGCCAGCAGGCGCGGGGGACAAGAGACCCAGTACTTC
TRBJ2-3 | TRBV29-1 | . | few | CSVEDRRLGGGDTQYF | TGCAGCGTTGAAGATCGTCGGCTGGGCGGCGGAGATACGCAGTATTTT
TRBJ2-5 | TRBV7-2 | TRBD1 | . | CASSYLGQGAGETQYF | TGTGCCAGCAGCTACCTCGGACAGGGGGCCGGAGAGACCCAGTACTTC
TRBJ2-5 | TRBV20-1 | . | . | CSLKRGETQYF | TGCAGTCTGAAGAGGGGGGAGACCCAGTACTTC
TRBJ2-5 | TRBV20-1 | TRBD2 | . | CSASWGGDQYF | TGCAGTGCTAGTTGGGGGGGAGACCAGTACTTC
TRBJ2-1 | TRBV6-5 | . | . | CASSFSGVNEQFF | TGTGCCAGCAGTTTCTCTGGGGTAAATGAGCAGTTCTTC
TRBJ1-4 | TRBV20-1 | . | many | CSASPPGGDKLFF | TGCAGTGCTAGTCCTCCCGGAGGGGACAAACTGTTTTTT
TRBJ2-5 | TRBV29-1 | . | few | CSVERGLQGETQYF | TGCAGCGTTGAACGGGGTCTACAGGGAGAGACCCAGTACTTC
TRBJ2-5 | TRBV12-3/TRBV12-4 | . | . | CASSFSGRGRETQYF | TGTGCCAGCAGTTTCTCTGGCCGGGGGCGAGAGACCCAGTACTTC
TRBJ2-1 | TRBV20-1 | . | few | CSALPGRSYNEQFF | TGCAGTGCTTTACCGGGGCGCTCCTACAATGAGCAGTTCTTC
TRBJ2-5 | TRBV2 | . | . | CASMGRFRLETQYF | TGTGCCAGCATGGGAAGGTTTAGGTTAGAGACCCAGTACTTC
TRBJ1-1 | TRBV29-1 | . | . | CSVVMEYLNTEAFF | TGCAGCGTTGTGATGGAGTACCTGAACACTGAAGCTTTCTTT
TRBJ1-1 | TRBV30 | . | . | CAWSAGNTEAFF | TGTGCCTGGAGTGCAGGGAACACTGAAGCTTTCTTT
TRBJ2-5 | TRBV20-1 | TRBD2 | . | CSARTLAGTLQETQYF | TGCAGTGCTAGGACGCTAGCGGGTACCCTCCAAGAGACCCAGTACTTC